These T cell receptor beta chains were read from a single sample in a study of T cell changes during pregnancy in multiple sclerosis. Profiled with immunoSEQ multiplex PCR; TCRdb holds only in-frame clones, not every one. Counted here are approximately 50,000 clones, approximately 90% occurring once; the ten biggest clones make up 0.35% to 0.4%. The input for sequencing was CD4+ T cells from peripheral blood mononuclear cells, taken after pregnancy. Receptors were obtained from a female donor with multiple sclerosis, enrolled in a pregnancy study. CDR3s include the opening cysteine and the closing phenylalanine or tryptophan. D genes are given only for firm matches. Not every row has a clone size; where given, it reads once, few, many or a size class.

size: .; V: TRBV19; J: TRBJ1-3; D: .; DNA: TGTGCCAGTAGTATAGATTTCAGTGGACAGCGCTCTGGAAACACCATATATTTT; CDR3: CASSIDFSGQRSGNTIYF
size: .; V: TRBV6-1; J: TRBJ1-2; D: .; DNA: TGTGCCAGCAGCTTCGGCGGGGGCTACACCTTC; CDR3: CASSFGGGYTF
size: .; V: TRBV5-1; J: TRBJ1-2; D: TRBD1; DNA: TGCGCCAGCAGCCAGGGGGAAGGGAACTATGGCTACACCTTC; CDR3: CASSQGEGNYGYTF
size: .; V: TRBV10-2; J: TRBJ1-2; D: .; DNA: TGCGCCAGCAGTGAGTCGGACAGATACTATGGCTACACCTTC; CDR3: CASSESDRYYGYTF
size: .; V: TRBV7-8; J: TRBJ2-3; D: TRBD1; DNA: TGTGCCAGCAGCTTATTCCCGGGACAGGGAACAGATACGCAGTATTTT; CDR3: CASSLFPGQGTDTQYF
size: .; V: TRBV30; J: TRBJ2-5; D: .; DNA: TGTGCCTGGAGTAGGGGCGAACCCCAAGAGACCCAGTACTTC; CDR3: CAWSRGEPQETQYF
size: .; V: TRBV6-5; J: TRBJ2-1; D: TRBD1; DNA: TGTGCCAGCAGTCCAAGACAGGGGGCCTACAATGAGCAGTTCTTC; CDR3: CASSPRQGAYNEQFF
size: .; V: TRBV18; J: TRBJ1-1; D: .; DNA: TGTGCCAGCTCACCACGGACAGCGAACACTGAAGCTTTCTTT; CDR3: CASSPRTANTEAFF
size: .; V: TRBV7-2; J: TRBJ1-1; D: .; DNA: TGTGCCAGCAGCTTAGGGGCGGTCGGGGGAGCTTTCTTT; CDR3: CASSLGAVGGAFF
size: .; V: TRBV5-1; J: TRBJ2-7; D: .; DNA: TGCGCCAGCAGTCTCGATCGGGACGAGCAGTACTTC; CDR3: CASSLDRDEQYF
size: once; V: TRBV18; J: TRBJ2-3; D: .; DNA: TGTGCCAGCTCACCAAGCCTAAGCACAGATACGCAGTATTTT; CDR3: CASSPSLSTDTQYF
size: .; V: TRBV4-2; J: TRBJ1-5; D: .; DNA: TGTGCCAGCAGCCAAGGACAGTCAGGACCCCAGCATTTT; CDR3: CASSQGQSGPQHF
size: .; V: TRBV6-5; J: TRBJ1-1; D: TRBD1; DNA: TGTGCCAGCAGTCCACAGGGGGCCGACACTGAAGCTTTCTTT; CDR3: CASSPQGADTEAFF
size: .; V: TRBV6-1; J: TRBJ2-5; D: TRBD2; DNA: TGTGCCAGCACCGCGGGACTAGCGGGAGCTCAGACCCAGTACTTC; CDR3: CASTAGLAGAQTQYF
size: once; V: TRBV5-1; J: TRBJ1-4; D: .; DNA: TGCGCCAGCAGCTTGGGGCCTCCAACTAATGAAAAACTGTTTTTT; CDR3: CASSLGPPTNEKLFF
size: few; V: TRBV5-1; J: TRBJ2-1; D: TRBD2; DNA: TGCGCCAGCAGGTTGATAGCGGGAGAGCACAATGAGCAGTTCTTC; CDR3: CASRLIAGEHNEQFF
size: .; V: TRBV19; J: TRBJ1-5; D: TRBD1; DNA: TGTGCCAGTAGTATTCCAGGGGGCGAAAGCAATCAGCCCCAGCATTTT; CDR3: CASSIPGGESNQPQHF
size: .; V: TRBV25-1; J: TRBJ1-1; D: .; DNA: TGTGCCAACAGTGATGATAGGGGCAACACTGAAGCTTTCTTT; CDR3: CANSDDRGNTEAFF
size: .; V: TRBV11-1; J: TRBJ1-1; D: .; DNA: TGTGCCAGCAGCTCAACAGGGCCCTACACTGAAGCTTTCTTT; CDR3: CASSSTGPYTEAFF
size: .; V: TRBV6-1; J: TRBJ1-5; D: TRBD1; DNA: TGTGCCAGCAGCTGGACAGGGATTCAGCCCCAGCATTTT; CDR3: CASSWTGIQPQHF
size: .; V: TRBV28; J: TRBJ1-1; D: .; DNA: TGTGCCAGCAGGTCCGAGCGGGCTGAAGCTTTCTTT; CDR3: CASRSERAEAFF
size: .; V: TRBV6-5; J: TRBJ1-4; D: TRBD1; DNA: TGTGCCAGCAGAAGGGACAGGGATGAAAAACTGTTTTTT; CDR3: CASRRDRDEKLFF
size: .; V: TRBV28; J: TRBJ1-2; D: TRBD1; DNA: TGTGCCAGCAGCACTAACAGGGGGCGCTTGGATGGCTACACCTTC; CDR3: CASSTNRGRLDGYTF
size: .; V: TRBV29-1; J: TRBJ2-1; D: .; DNA: TGCAGCGTTACGAACCCTACAGGGAATTCGCAGTTCTTC; CDR3: CSVTNPTGNSQFF
size: .; V: TRBV28; J: TRBJ2-1; D: TRBD2; DNA: TGTGCCAGCAGTTCTCTAGCGGGAGCGGGGTACAATGAGCAGTTCTTC; CDR3: CASSSLAGAGYNEQFF
size: .; V: TRBV29-1; J: TRBJ2-2; D: TRBD1; DNA: TGCAGCGTTGTTCGGACAGGGGGAGCCGGGGAGCTGTTTTTT; CDR3: CSVVRTGGAGELFF
size: .; V: TRBV2; J: TRBJ1-1; D: .; DNA: TGTGCCAGCAGTGAGGGACTAGGGTTGAACACTGAAGCTTTCTTT; CDR3: CASSEGLGLNTEAFF
size: .; V: TRBV7-2; J: TRBJ2-7; D: .; DNA: TGTGCCAGCAGCTTAAATCTATCAGGGGCCAGAGGGTACTTC; CDR3: CASSLNLSGARGYF
size: .; V: TRBV5-4; J: TRBJ2-4; D: .; DNA: TGTGCCAGCAGCTTGGCGAGTAGCGGCAAAAACATTCAGTACTTC; CDR3: CASSLASSGKNIQYF
size: .; V: TRBV19; J: TRBJ2-1; D: TRBD1; DNA: TGTGCCAGTAGTTTTGAGGGACAGGGTTACAATGAGCAGTTCTTC; CDR3: CASSFEGQGYNEQFF
size: once; V: TRBV19; J: TRBJ1-2; D: TRBD1; DNA: TGTGCCAGTAGTGCAACGACAGGGAGCCATGGCTACACCTTC; CDR3: CASSATTGSHGYTF
size: .; V: TRBV6-1; J: TRBJ1-1; D: TRBD1; DNA: TGTGCCAGCATTCTCGGAGGAACAGGGGGCACTGAAGCTTTCTTT; CDR3: CASILGGTGGTEAFF
size: .; V: TRBV19; J: TRBJ2-5; D: .; DNA: TGTGCCAGTAGTATAGGAATCGAGGGTGGCAGACAAGAGACCCAGTACTTC; CDR3: CASSIGIEGGRQETQYF
size: .; V: TRBV6-5; J: TRBJ2-2; D: .; DNA: TGTGCCAGCAGTTACGGAGGGGGCTCCGGGGAGCTGTTTTTT; CDR3: CASSYGGGSGELFF
size: .; V: TRBV5-1; J: TRBJ2-3; D: .; DNA: TGCGCCAGCAGCCCCGGGACTAGCACAGATACGCAGTATTTT; CDR3: CASSPGTSTDTQYF
size: few; V: TRBV7-2; J: TRBJ1-2; D: .; DNA: TGTGCCAGCAGCCGAGATTGGGGACTTACCCTTCATGGCTACACCTTC; CDR3: CASSRDWGLTLHGYTF
size: .; V: TRBV7-9; J: TRBJ2-7; D: TRBD1; DNA: TGTGCCAGCAGCGGACAGGGGGCCTCCTACGAGCAGTACTTC; CDR3: CASSGQGASYEQYF